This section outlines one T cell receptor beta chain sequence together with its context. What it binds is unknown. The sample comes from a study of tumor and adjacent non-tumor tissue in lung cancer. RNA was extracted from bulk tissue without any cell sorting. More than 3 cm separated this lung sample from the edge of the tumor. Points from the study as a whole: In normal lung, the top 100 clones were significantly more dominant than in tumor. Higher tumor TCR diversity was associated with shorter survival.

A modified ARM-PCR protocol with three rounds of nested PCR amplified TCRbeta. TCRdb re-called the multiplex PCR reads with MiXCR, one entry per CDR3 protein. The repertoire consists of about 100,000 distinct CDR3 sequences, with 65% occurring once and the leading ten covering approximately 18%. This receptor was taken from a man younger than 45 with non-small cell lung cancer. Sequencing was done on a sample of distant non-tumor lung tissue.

The CDR3 reads CTNSYGGVNTEAFF. The CDR3, as DNA: TGTACCAACAGTTACGGAGGGGTGAACACTGAAGCTTTCTTT. The chain joins TRBV6-2 or TRBV6-3 to TRBJ1-1; weak D call: TRBD1 (5 bases). This CDR3 has 14 amino acids. In germline, CDR1 is MNHEY, CDR2 SVGEGT.